The clone carrying this TCR beta chain has only one observation. The antigen remains unidentified. This entry is derived from a study of Ad26.COV2.S vaccination and SARS-CoV-2 variants. About the study: Ad26.COV2.S was injected intramuscularly once or twice, 56 days apart. Study conclusions and caveats: An underestimation of total T cell responses may have resulted from the TCR breadth and depth analyses.

The assay was immunoSEQ multiplex PCR, and TCRdb's table has in-frame clones only and misses some. The table includes 360,000 or so clones, about 89% detected once. With 1 base removed from V and 7 bases from J, the gap between germline ends came to 14 bases. This CDR3 is 15 amino acids long. Germline V gene lookup returns CDR1 KGHSH and CDR2 LQKENI. This sample's treatment: roughly 19 received Ad26.COV2.S at low or high dose, single or two shots; several received placebo; per-sample allocation not given. It was on day 63 after the first vaccine or placebo injection that samples were taken. Wuhan-strain SARS-CoV-2 spike was expressed by the Ad26 vector that made up the vaccine.

The receptor's source is a person aged 18-60 years who received the Ad26.COV2.S COVID-19 vaccine or a placebo. The chain carries TRBV18 and TRBJ1-5; maybe TRBD1 (5 bases). The sample here was peripheral blood, taken in a trial of Ad26.COV2.S vaccine versus placebo. CDR3 sequence (DNA): TGTGCCAGCTCACCACTTAGTCAGGGTCGGCAGCCCCAGCATTTT. It specifies CASSPLSQGRQPQHF.